This T cell receptor beta chain was sequenced in a study of T cell repertoires in ileal Crohn's disease. Study as a whole: Every patient was operated on for stricturing (about 60%) or penetrating (approximately 40%) complications. General study points: Mucosal expansions were suggested to be mainly CD8 T cells.

After removal of 4 bases from V and 6 bases from J, the junction contained 9 bases not matched to a gene. This CDR3 contains 16 residues. Germline lookup yields CDR1 MGHRA and CDR2 YSYEKL. Libraries were prepared by immunoSEQ multiplex PCR; TCRdb keeps only in-frame clonotypes and omits some of them. The repertoire holds approximately 15,000 clones, with approximately 80% as singletons. With regard to this clone: Its antigen is currently unknown.

Included were adult ileal or ileocolonic Crohn's patients indicated for ileocolonic resection. The chain joins TRBV4-1 to TRBJ1-6; TRBD1 agrees at 7 bases. The origin of this receptor is an adult with Crohn's disease. Source material: ileal tissue. The chain's CDR3 is CASSPSSGTVNSPLHF. CDR3 coding DNA: TGCGCCAGCAGCCCCTCTTCCGGGACAGTTAATTCACCCCTCCACTTT.